This passage covers 32 T cell receptor beta chains from one sample sequenced in a study of blood T cells in healthy people across ages. The authors ran a second PCR of about 7 to 11 cycles using a sample-barcoded 5' primer and a J-beta primer mix. MiXCR, applied by TCRdb to the 5' RACE reads, yields one record per CDR3 protein. The table includes some 930,000 distinct CDR3 sequences, under 35% detected once. The same sample was also used in a study of T cells of mothers and their children.

Input material: blood. These receptor sequences come from a woman in her thirties or forties in good health.

This clonotype was seen at least ten times. This rearrangement joins TRBV6-5 to TRBJ2-7; 9 bases map to TRBD2. Losses at the gene ends were 5 bases for V and 4 bases for J; bases not matched to a gene: 9. The CDR3 is made up of 15 amino acids. CDR1 is MNHEY, CDR2 SVGAGI, per germline. The CDR3 loop reads CASSPPPTSGYEQYF. CDR3 DNA sequence: TGTGCCAGCAGTCCCCCCCCGACTAGCGGTTACGAGCAGTACTTC.

This clonotype was counted between two and nine times. CDR3 residues: CASSYVSPTGEISGANVLTF. DNA for the CDR3: TGCGCCAGCAGCTACGTCAGCCCTACAGGGGAGATCTCTGGGGCCAACGTCCTGACTTTC. The chain joins TRBV5-1 to TRBJ2-6, with 7 bases fitting TRBD1. Germline loops: CDR1 SGHRS, CDR2 YFSETQ. There are 20 residues in the CDR3. J was trimmed by 0 bases and V by 3 bases; bases with no gene match: 15.

This clonotype was seen many times. The V gene is TRBV20-1, the J gene TRBJ1-5, with 7 bases that match TRBD1. Germline CDR1 reads DFQATT; CDR2 reads SNEGSKA (reference sequence). V gave up 4 bases and J gave up 4 bases; unmatched junction bases: 7. The CDR3 totals 14 residues. The CDR3, as DNA: TGCAGTGCTAAGGGACAGAAGGCGAATCAGCCCCAGCATTTT. Translating gives CSAKGQKANQPQHF.

This clonotype was found a few times. CDR3 amino acids: CASRPSYRQNHEQYF. CDR3 DNA sequence: TGTGCCAGCAGGCCTAGCTACAGACAGAACCACGAGCAGTACTTC. The chain couples TRBV28 to TRBJ2-7, with D perhaps being TRBD1 or TRBD2 (5 bases each). The V and J ends lost 6 bases and 5 bases respectively, with 20 bases between them. The CDR3 has 15 residues. CDR1 MDHEN and CDR2 SYDVKM come from the germline V gene.

The count of this clonotype is one. CDR3 DNA sequence: TGTGCCAGTAGTGGCGTCGATGGGGTGCTGAGCTCCTATAATTCACCCCTCCACTTT. It yields the protein CASSGVDGVLSSYNSPLHF. V usage is TRBV19 and J usage is TRBJ1-6; D is uncertain. In germline, CDR1 is LNHDA, CDR2 SQIVND (reference sequence). This CDR3 contains 19 residues. V was trimmed by 5 bases and J by 0 bases, leaving 20 bases between them.

This chain links TRBV20-1 with TRBJ2-7, with D perhaps given as TRBD1 or TRBD2 (5 bases each). This CDR3 is 14 amino acids long. V lost 1 base to trimming and J lost 0 bases, with 10 bases between them. Germline loops: CDR1 DFQATT, CDR2 SNEGSKA (reference sequence). This CDR3 reads CSARVGTNSYEQYF. CDR3 DNA: TGCAGTGCTAGAGTGGGGACCAACTCCTACGAGCAGTACTTC.

In its sample, this clonotype was seen a few times. CDR3 nucleotides: TGTGCCAGCAGCTTAGATGGGGTTTCACCCCTCCACTTT. It encodes CASSLDGVSPLHF. The chain joins TRBV7-2 to TRBJ1-6; D is uncertain. Germline CDR1 and CDR2: SGHTA and FQGNSA. Trimming removed 1 base from V and 9 bases from J, with 7 bases in between. The CDR3 covers 13 residues.

This clonotype has just a few counts. This sequence joins TRBV28 and TRBJ2-1; a weak D match, TRBD2 (7 bases). V was pared by 2 bases and J by 7 bases, with 12 bases between. The CDR3 is 14 amino acids. The germline gives CDR1 MDHEN, CDR2 SYDVKM. Here the CDR3 DNA reads TGTGCCAGCAGTTTAAAGAGGGGGGGAAATGAGCAGTTCTTC. Translation: CASSLKRGGNEQFF.

The rearrangement links TRBV28 to TRBJ2-5, with 15 bases matching TRBD2. TRBJ2-7 matches the DNA end more closely, so the J call is doubtful. Germline V CDR1 and CDR2: MDHEN, SYDVKM. The CDR3 length is 14 residues. This chain's CDR3 is CASEGLAGGYEQYF. CDR3 bases: TGTGCCAGCGAGGGACTAGCGGGGGGATACGAGCAGTACTTC.

In this sample, this clonotype turned up a few times. The J gene is TRBJ2-7, the V gene TRBV30; no firm D call. CDR1 GTSNPN and CDR2 SVGIG come from the germline V gene (reference sequence). The CDR3 length is 17 residues. Trimming left V 0 bases short and J 5 bases short, with 23 bases between. The CDR3 protein is CAWSVLSVSAFLHEQYF. CDR3 nucleotide sequence: TGTGCCTGGAGTGTACTATCTGTGTCTGCGTTTTTGCACGAGCAGTACTTC.

In the case of this clonotype: This could be a read error, since a much larger clone is one nucleotide away. The chain carries TRBV4-1 and TRBJ2-7; possibly TRBD1 or TRBD2 for D (5 bases each). V was shortened by 6 bases and J by 6 bases, with 18 bases between the two germline ends. Germline V gene data show CDR1 as MGHRA and CDR2 as YSYEKL. CDR3 size: 14 residues. CDR3 bases: TGCGCCAGCAGTGGGACCCCGAGCGTGGCCGAGCAGTACTTC. As protein: CASSGTPSVAEQYF.

This clonotype was recorded a few times. The genes are TRBV28 and TRBJ2-5; a weak D match, TRBD1 (6 bases). The J call is uncertain, as TRBJ2-7 better fits the DNA end. Looked up from germline, CDR1 is MDHEN and CDR2 is SYDVKM. The length of the CDR3 is 14 residues. This CDR3 reads CASSPLTGNDEQYF. The CDR3 DNA sequence: TGTGCCAGCAGTCCCCTTACAGGGAACGACGAGCAGTACTTC.

J is TRBJ1-2 and V is TRBV5-1; 8 bases are a match to TRBD1. V lost 3 bases and J lost 7; bases outside the gene matches: 14. The germline V gene has CDR1 SGHRS and CDR2 YFSETQ. The CDR3 totals 16 residues. The CDR3 DNA follows: TGCGCCAGCAGCTGGGTGGGCGGACAGGGCGATTTTGGCTACACCTTC. Translating gives CASSWVGGQGDFGYTF.

The chain is built from TRBV5-1 and TRBJ2-5, with 10 bases lining up with TRBD2. The J segment lost 1 base and the V segment lost 1 base, leaving 1 base of the junction unmatched. This CDR3 has 15 residues. Germline CDR1 is SGHRS and CDR2 is YFSETQ. CDR3: CASSLTSGVQETQYF. The CDR3 nucleotides are TGCGCCAGCAGCTTGACTAGCGGGGTCCAAGAGACCCAGTACTTC.

This rearrangement joins TRBV2 to TRBJ1-1; 10 bases map to TRBD1. The junction had 3 bases not matched to a gene; V was cut back by 3 bases and J by 5 bases. CDR1 SNHLY and CDR2 FYNNEI come from the germline V gene. This CDR3 has 14 amino acids. As DNA, the CDR3 is TGTGCCAGCAGTGAGGACAGGGGGTGGACTGAAGCTTTCTTT. Its protein product is CASSEDRGWTEAFF.

This clonotype occurred many times. This chain uses TRBV10-3 with TRBJ2-1; D is perhaps TRBD1 (6 bases). V was pared by 8 bases and J by 4 bases, with 15 bases between. The length of the CDR3 is 14 residues. Germline V CDR1 and CDR2: ENHRY, SYGVKD. In DNA form, the CDR3 reads TGTGCCATCTCTCCCACAGGGCCATACAATGAGCAGTTCTTC. It codes for CAISPTGPYNEQFF.

V is TRBV7-9 and J is TRBJ2-5; D is tentatively TRBD1 or TRBD2 (6 bases each). With the DNA end fitting TRBJ2-7 better, the J assignment may be wrong. CDR3 length: 16 residues. Germline V lookup: CDR1 SEHNR, CDR2 FQNEAQ (reference sequence). CDR3 region: CASSSPPWGARNEQYF. The CDR3 coding sequence is TGTGCCAGCAGTTCTCCCCCCTGGGGGGCGCGAAACGAGCAGTACTTC.

This clonotype was counted between two and nine times. The V gene is TRBV20-1, the J gene TRBJ2-3; the D gene is possibly TRBD2 (7 bases). Trimming took off 3 bases at V and 9 bases at J, with 13 bases between the two ends. Germline CDR1 DFQATT, CDR2 SNEGSKA (reference sequence). The CDR3 consists of 12 residues. The CDR3 loop reads CSAREGGGTQYF. CDR3 coding DNA: TGCAGTGCTAGGGAGGGGGGGGGAACGCAGTATTTT.

A few counts support this clonotype. The gene calls are TRBV27 and TRBJ2-1, with 12 bases identical to TRBD1. Germline V gene lookup returns CDR1 MNHEY and CDR2 SMNVEV (reference sequence). The CDR3 sequence is 16 residues long. V gave up 1 base and J gave up 7 bases; unmatched junction bases: 5. The CDR3 nucleotides are TGTGCCAGCAGTTTATGGGGGGGACAGGGGGCGAATGAGCAGTTCTTC. It translates to CASSLWGGQGANEQFF.

Details on this clonotype: This sequence may be a read error, since a much larger clone differs from it by one base. The rearrangement links TRBV3-1 to TRBJ1-6; 9 positions match TRBD1. The CDR3 is 14 residues long. Germline V gene lookup returns CDR1 LGHDT and CDR2 YNNKEL (reference sequence). The V segment lost 5 bases and the J segment 7 bases; nucleotides outside the gene matches: 3. The CDR3 loop is CASSGQGKNSPLHF. The CDR3, as DNA: TGTGCCAGCAGCGGACAGGGGAAGAATTCACCCCTCCACTTT. Using reference TRBV3-1 and TRBJ1-6 for the parts outside the CDR3, the full variable domain is DTAVSQTPKYLVTQMGNDKSIKCEQNLGHDTMYWYKQDSKKFLKIMFSYNNKELIINETVPNRFSPKSPDKAHLNLHINSLELGDSAVYFCASSGQGKNSPLHFGNGTRLTVT.

With regard to this clonotype: This could be a read error, since a much larger clone is one nucleotide away. The chain uses TRBV4-3 and TRBJ2-3; 8 nucleotides agree with TRBD2. The CDR3 runs to 18 residues. Per the germline V gene, CDR1 is LGHNA and CDR2 is YSLEER. In DNA, the CDR3 is TGCGCCAGCAGCCAAGATTGGGCGGGAGGCCCCGTTCGGGATACGCGGTATTTT. Translation: CASSQDWAGGPVRDTRYF.

This clonotype was detected a few times. V and J are TRBV29-1 and TRBJ1-1; TRBD1 is a possible D gene (6 bases). The germline CDR1 and CDR2 sequences are SQVTM and ANQGSEA. Trimming shortened V by 6 bases and J by 0 bases, and 11 bases separated the two germline ends. The CDR3 extends over 13 amino acids. The CDR3 is CSVTGLMNTEAFF. The CDR3 bases are TGCAGCGTGACAGGTCTCATGAACACTGAAGCTTTCTTT.

The V call is TRBV12-3 or TRBV12-4, the J call TRBJ2-1; possible D gene TRBD2, 5 bases. Trimming left V 3 bases short and J 5 bases short, with 11 bases between. This CDR3 is 14 amino acids long. The CDR3 DNA is TGTGCCAGCAGTTTTTTCGGACTCAACAATGAGCAGTTCTTC. Residues: CASSFFGLNNEQFF.

This chain connects TRBV20-1 to TRBJ1-4; D gene ambiguous. Germline values: CDR1 DFQATT, CDR2 SNEGSKA (reference sequence). V shed 1 base and J shed 5 bases, with 8 bases lying between them. The CDR3 sequence is 13 residues long. CDR3 protein: CSARVAGNEKLFF. Written as DNA, the CDR3 is TGCAGTGCTAGAGTTGCAGGAAATGAAAAACTGTTTTTT.

This clonotype occurred a few times. The CDR3 DNA follows: TGTGCCAGCCATCAGAACCGACAGGATCCCTTCCAAGAGACCCAGTACTTC. This gives the protein CASHQNRQDPFQETQYF. J is TRBJ2-5 and V is TRBV28, with TRBD1 as a possible D gene (6 bases). The CDR3 has 17 residues. The germline gives CDR1 MDHEN, CDR2 SYDVKM. V lost 8 bases and J lost 1, with 23 bases in between.

This clonotype has more than one count but fewer than ten. A much larger clone lies one base from this, so it may be a read error. The chain combines TRBV11-3 with TRBJ2-2; TRBD1 or TRBD2 may be the D gene (5 bases each). Germline assignment: CDR1 SGHNT and CDR2 YENEEA. This CDR3 region has 14 residues. The CDR3 region has the DNA TGTGCCAGCAGCTTAGGGGGCGACACCGGGGAGCCGTTTTTT. Its protein product is CASSLGGDTGEPFF.

To note about this clonotype: At one end, the junction sequence differs from germline, possibly due to a read error. V and J are TRBV2 and TRBJ1-4; TRBD1 is a possible D gene (6 bases). The germline V gene has CDR1 SNHLY and CDR2 FYNNEI. The CDR3 spans 14 residues. CDR3 in amino acids: CAGSWGPRNEKLFF. The CDR3 DNA sequence: TGTGCCGGCAGTTGGGGGCCGAGGAATGAAAAACTGTTTTTT.

The chain employs TRBV5-1 and TRBJ1-2; 7 bases line up with TRBD1. Germline CDR1 is SGHRS and CDR2 is YFSETQ. Trimming took 3 bases from V and 3 from J; bases not matched to a gene: 8. The CDR3 has 15 amino acids. DNA for the CDR3: TGCGCCAGCAGCTCCACCGGGACAGCATACTATGGCTACACCTTC. It yields the protein CASSSTGTAYYGYTF.

This clonotype was recorded a few times. CDR3 protein: CASKDRLNEKLFF. CDR3 in DNA: TGTGCCAGCAAAGACAGACTAAATGAAAAACTGTTTTTT. The chain employs TRBV6-5 and TRBJ1-4; D possibly corresponds to TRBD1 (5 bases). The CDR3 totals 13 residues. The germline V gene has CDR1 MNHEY and CDR2 SVGAGI. Trimming left V 7 bases short and J 5 bases short, with 11 bases between.

The chain carries TRBV5-1 and TRBJ2-1; maybe TRBD2 (7 bases). CDR1 is SGHRS, CDR2 YFSETQ, per germline. The CDR3 consists of 16 residues. Trimming took off 4 bases at V and 7 bases at J, with 21 bases between the two ends. This chain's CDR3 is CASSRGGANQGNEQFF. DNA of the CDR3: TGCGCCAGCAGCCGCGGGGGCGCTAACCAGGGGAATGAGCAGTTCTTC.

The V and J genes are TRBV6-5 and TRBJ2-1; D is perhaps TRBD2 (6 bases). Germline loops: CDR1 MNHEY, CDR2 SVGAGI. Trimming stripped 5 bases from V and 4 bases from J, with 12 bases between. This CDR3 has 14 residues. CDR3 in amino acids: CASSKGLNYNEQFF. The CDR3 DNA reads TGTGCCAGCAGTAAGGGACTGAATTACAATGAGCAGTTCTTC.

This clonotype was picked up a small number of times. The chain carries TRBV5-6 and TRBJ1-1; D may be TRBD1 (6 bases). CDR3 size: 14 residues. V was cut by 0 bases and J by 8 bases, with 14 bases left in between. Germline CDR1 is SGHDT and CDR2 is YYEEEE. The CDR3: CASSLVGARQEAFF. The CDR3 DNA sequence: TGTGCCAGCAGCTTGGTGGGGGCTCGCCAAGAAGCTTTCTTT.